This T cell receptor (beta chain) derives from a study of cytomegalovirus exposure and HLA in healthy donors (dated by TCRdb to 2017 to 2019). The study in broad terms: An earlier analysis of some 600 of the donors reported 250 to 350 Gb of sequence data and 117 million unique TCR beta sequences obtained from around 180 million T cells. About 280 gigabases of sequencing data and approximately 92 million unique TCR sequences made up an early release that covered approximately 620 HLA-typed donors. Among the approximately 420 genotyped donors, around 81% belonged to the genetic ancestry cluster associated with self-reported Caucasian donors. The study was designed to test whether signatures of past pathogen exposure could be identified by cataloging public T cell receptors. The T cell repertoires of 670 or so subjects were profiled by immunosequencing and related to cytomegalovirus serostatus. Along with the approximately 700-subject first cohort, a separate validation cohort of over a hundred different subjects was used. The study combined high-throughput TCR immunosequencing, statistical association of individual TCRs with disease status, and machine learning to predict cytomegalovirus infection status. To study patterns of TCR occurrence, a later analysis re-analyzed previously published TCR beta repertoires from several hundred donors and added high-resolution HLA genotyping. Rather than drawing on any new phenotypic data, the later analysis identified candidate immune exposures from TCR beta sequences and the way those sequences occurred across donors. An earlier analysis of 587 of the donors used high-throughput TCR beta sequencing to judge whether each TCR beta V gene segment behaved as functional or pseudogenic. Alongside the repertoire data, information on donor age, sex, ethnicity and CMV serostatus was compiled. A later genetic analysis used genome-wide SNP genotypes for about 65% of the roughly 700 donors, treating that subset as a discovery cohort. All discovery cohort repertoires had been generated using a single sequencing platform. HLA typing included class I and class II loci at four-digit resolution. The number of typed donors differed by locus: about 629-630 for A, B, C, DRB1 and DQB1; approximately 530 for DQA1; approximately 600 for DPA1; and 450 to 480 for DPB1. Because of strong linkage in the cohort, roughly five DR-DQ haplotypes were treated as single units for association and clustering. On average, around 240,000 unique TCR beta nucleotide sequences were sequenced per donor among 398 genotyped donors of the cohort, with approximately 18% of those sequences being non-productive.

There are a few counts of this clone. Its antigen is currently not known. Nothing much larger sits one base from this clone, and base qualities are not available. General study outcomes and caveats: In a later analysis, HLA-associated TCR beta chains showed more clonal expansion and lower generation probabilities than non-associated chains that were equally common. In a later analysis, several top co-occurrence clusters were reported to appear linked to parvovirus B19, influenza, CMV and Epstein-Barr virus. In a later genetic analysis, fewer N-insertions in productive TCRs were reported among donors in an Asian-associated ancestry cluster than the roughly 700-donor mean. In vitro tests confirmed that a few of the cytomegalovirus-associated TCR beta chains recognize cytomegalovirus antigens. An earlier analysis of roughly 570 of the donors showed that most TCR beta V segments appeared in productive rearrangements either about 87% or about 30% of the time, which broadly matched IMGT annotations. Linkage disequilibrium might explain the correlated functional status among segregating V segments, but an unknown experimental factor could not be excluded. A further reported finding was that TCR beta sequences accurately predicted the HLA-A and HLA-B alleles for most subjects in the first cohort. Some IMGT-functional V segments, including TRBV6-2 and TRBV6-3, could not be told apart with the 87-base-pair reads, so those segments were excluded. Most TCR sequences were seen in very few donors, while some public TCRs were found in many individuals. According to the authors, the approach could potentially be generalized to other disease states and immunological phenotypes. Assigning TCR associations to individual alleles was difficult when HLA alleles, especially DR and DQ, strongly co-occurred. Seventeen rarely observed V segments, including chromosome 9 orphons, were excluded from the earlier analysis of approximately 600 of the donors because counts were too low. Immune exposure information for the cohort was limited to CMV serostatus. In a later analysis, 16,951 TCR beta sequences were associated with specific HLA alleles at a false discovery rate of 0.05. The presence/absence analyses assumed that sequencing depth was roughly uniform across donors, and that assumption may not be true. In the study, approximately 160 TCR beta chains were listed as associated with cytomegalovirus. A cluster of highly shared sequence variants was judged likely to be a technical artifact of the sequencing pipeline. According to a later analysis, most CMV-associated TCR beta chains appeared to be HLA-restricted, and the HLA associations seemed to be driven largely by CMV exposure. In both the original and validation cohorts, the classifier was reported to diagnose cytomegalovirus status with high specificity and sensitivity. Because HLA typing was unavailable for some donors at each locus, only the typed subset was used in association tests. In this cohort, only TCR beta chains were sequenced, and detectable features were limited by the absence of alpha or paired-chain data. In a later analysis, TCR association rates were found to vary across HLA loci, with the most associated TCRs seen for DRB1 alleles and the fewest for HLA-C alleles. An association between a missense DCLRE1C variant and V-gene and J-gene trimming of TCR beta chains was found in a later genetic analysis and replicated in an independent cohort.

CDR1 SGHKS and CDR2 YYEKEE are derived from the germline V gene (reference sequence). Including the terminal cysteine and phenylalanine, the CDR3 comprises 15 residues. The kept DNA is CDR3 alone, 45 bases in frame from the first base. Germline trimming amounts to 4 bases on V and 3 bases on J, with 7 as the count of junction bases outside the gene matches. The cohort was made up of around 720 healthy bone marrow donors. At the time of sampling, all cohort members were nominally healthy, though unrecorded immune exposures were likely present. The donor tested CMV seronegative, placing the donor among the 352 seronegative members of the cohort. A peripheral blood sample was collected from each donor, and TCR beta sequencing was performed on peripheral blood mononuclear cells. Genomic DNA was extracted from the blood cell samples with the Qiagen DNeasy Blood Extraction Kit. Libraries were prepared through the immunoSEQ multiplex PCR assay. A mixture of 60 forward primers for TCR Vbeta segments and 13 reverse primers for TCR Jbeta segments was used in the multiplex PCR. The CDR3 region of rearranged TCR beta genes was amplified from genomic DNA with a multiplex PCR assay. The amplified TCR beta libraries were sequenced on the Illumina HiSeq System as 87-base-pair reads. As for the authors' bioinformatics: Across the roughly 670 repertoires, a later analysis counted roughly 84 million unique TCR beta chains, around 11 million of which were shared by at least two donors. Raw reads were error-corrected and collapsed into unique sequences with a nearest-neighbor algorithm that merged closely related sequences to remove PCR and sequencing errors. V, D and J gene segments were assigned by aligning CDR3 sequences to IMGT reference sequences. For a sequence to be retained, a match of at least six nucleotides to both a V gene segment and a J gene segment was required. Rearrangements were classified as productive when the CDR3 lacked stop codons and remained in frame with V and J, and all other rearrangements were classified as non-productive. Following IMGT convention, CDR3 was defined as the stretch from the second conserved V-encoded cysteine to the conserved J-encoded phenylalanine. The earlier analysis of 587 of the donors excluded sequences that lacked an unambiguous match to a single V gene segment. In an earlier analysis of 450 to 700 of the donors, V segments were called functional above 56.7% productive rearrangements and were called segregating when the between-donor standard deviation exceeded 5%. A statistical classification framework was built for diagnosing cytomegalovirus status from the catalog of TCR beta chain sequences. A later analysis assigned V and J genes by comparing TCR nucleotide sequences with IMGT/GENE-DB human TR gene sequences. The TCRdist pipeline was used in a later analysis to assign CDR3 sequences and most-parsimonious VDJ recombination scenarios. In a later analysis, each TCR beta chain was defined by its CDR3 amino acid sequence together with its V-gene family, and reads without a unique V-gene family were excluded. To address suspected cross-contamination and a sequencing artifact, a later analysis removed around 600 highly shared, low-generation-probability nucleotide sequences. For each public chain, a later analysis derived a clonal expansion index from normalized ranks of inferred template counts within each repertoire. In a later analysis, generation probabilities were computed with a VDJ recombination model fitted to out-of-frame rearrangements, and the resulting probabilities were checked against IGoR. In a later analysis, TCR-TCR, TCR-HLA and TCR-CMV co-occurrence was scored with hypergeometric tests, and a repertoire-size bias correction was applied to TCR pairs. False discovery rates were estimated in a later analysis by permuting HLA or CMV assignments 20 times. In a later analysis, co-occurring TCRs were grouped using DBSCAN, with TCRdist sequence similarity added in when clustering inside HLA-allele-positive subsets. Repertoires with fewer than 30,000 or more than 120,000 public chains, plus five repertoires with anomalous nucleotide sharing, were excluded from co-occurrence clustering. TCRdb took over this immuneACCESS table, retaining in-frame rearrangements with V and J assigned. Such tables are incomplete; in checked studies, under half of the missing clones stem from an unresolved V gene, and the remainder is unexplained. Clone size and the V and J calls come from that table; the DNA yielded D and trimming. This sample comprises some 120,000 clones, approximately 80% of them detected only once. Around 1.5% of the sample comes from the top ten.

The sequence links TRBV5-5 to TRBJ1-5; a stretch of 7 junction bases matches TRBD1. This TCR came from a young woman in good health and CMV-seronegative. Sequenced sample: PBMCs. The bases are TGTGCCAGCAGCCTTCGGACAGGCCCCAATCAGCCCCAGCATTTT. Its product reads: CASSLRTGPNQPQHF.